One sample yielded the 29 T cell receptor beta chains listed below, sequenced in a study of blood T cell repertoires in COVID-19. Measured with immunoSEQ multiplex PCR; TCRdb has only the in-frame clones, and not every one. The sample yields under 200,000 clones, 70% to 90% seen once. Input material: peripheral blood. These receptors came from a woman aged 45-65 years with COVID-19, enrolled during active disease.

This chain uses TRBV9 with TRBJ2-3; TRBD2 agrees at 10 bases. The CDR3 totals 17 residues. Germline V gives CDR1 SGDLS, CDR2 YYNGEE. V lost 0 bases and J lost 5; bases outside the gene matches: 9. CDR3 in amino acids: CASSVAASGGAGDTQYF. The CDR3 DNA follows: TGTGCCAGCAGCGTAGCCGCCAGCGGGGGGGCGGGAGATACGCAGTATTTT.

Only a few counts were recorded for this clone. The chain has TRBV19 and TRBJ2-7; D unresolved. CDR3 length equals 14 residues. Looked up from germline, CDR1 is LNHDA and CDR2 is SQIVND (reference sequence). V dropped 9 bases and J dropped 2 bases, with 17 bases sitting between them. The DNA of the CDR3 is TGTGCCAGCCGCCAGAACGGCAGGACCTACGAGCAGTACTTC. Its translation: CASRQNGRTYEQYF.

This rearrangement joins TRBV13 to TRBJ1-3; no clear D. V lost 3 bases, J lost 1 base, and 10 bases lay in between. Germline lookup yields CDR1 PRHDT and CDR2 FYEKMQ (reference sequence). The CDR3 is 15 amino acids. As DNA, the CDR3 is TGTGCCAGCAGCTTGTATGAACAGTCTGGAAACACCATATATTTT. Its translation is CASSLYEQSGNTIYF.

This chain connects TRBV27 to TRBJ2-3, with 8 bases fitting TRBD2. The CDR3 has 15 amino acids. Germline values: CDR1 MNHEY, CDR2 SMNVEV (reference sequence). V trimming: 2 bases; J trimming: 4 bases; junction bases outside the gene matches: 5. For the CDR3, the DNA is TGTGCCAGCAGTTTAGCGGGGGGCCCACCAGATACGCAGTATTTT. Amino acids: CASSLAGGPPDTQYF.

The chain joins TRBV7-2 to TRBJ1-4, with 10 bases aligning to TRBD1. V lost 5 bases and J lost 4; bases outside the gene matches: 1. The CDR3 length is 14 residues. Germline lookup yields CDR1 SGHTA and CDR2 FQGNSA. The CDR3 spells CASSRDRGNEKLFF. The CDR3 DNA follows: TGTGCCAGCAGCCGGGACAGGGGTAATGAAAAACTGTTTTTT.

A few counts support this clone. V and J are TRBV3-1 (or the pseudogene TRBV3-2) and TRBJ1-1; D possibly corresponds to TRBD1 (6 bases). CDR3 length equals 19 residues. CDR1 and CDR2 from the germline V gene are LGHDT and YNNKEL (reference sequence). Trimming shortened V by 7 bases and J by 1 base, and 28 bases separated the two germline ends. CDR3 coding DNA: TGTGCCAGCATCACCTACGACCCTGGACAGCCTTTATCGAACACTGAAGCTTTCTTT. Protein: CASITYDPGQPLSNTEAFF.

In DNA form, the CDR3 reads TGTGCCAGCAGGTCTCTGGGACAGGGTCGCGAGCAGTACTTC. Encoded protein: CASRSLGQGREQYF. J is TRBJ2-7 and V is TRBV11-2, with 9 bases aligning to TRBD1. This CDR3 comprises 14 residues. Germline V gives CDR1 SGHAT, CDR2 FQNNGV. Germline trimming cut 6 bases from V and 6 bases from J; bases unmatched to any gene: 9.

This chain joins TRBV5-5 and TRBJ1-2, with 9 bases fitting TRBD1. Per germline, CDR1 SGHKS and CDR2 YYEKEE (reference sequence). The CDR3 is 15 amino acids. J lost 8 bases, V lost 4 bases, and 12 bases had no gene match. The chain's CDR3 is CASSGVGTGWRGYTF. CDR3 DNA: TGTGCCAGCAGCGGGGTCGGGACAGGGTGGCGAGGCTACACCTTC.

The V and J genes are TRBV7-7 and TRBJ2-2; a possible D gene is TRBD1 (5 bases). The CDR3 consists of 16 residues. The V end was cut by 6 bases, the J end by 1 base, with 15 bases between. Germline CDR1 reads SSHAT; CDR2 reads FNYEAQ (reference sequence). CDR3 region: CASSPIPTGNTGELFF. CDR3 in DNA: TGTGCCAGCAGTCCTATCCCCACAGGGAACACCGGGGAGCTGTTTTTT. The full variable domain, in which reference TRBV7-7 and TRBJ2-2 provide the parts outside the CDR3, is GAGVSQSPRYKVTKRGQDVTLRCDPISSHATLYWYQQALGQGPEFLTYFNYEAQPDKSGLPSDRFSAERPEGSISTLTIQRTEQRDSAMYRCASSPIPTGNTGELFFGEGSRLTVL.

CDR3 in DNA: TGTGCCTGGAGTTCGGGACTAGCGCTCTACGAGCAGTACTTC. Its protein product is CAWSSGLALYEQYF. The genes are TRBV30 and TRBJ2-7; TRBD2 matches at 10 bases. With V trimmed by 2 bases and J by 3 bases, 4 bases remained unmatched. This CDR3 has 14 residues. Germline V CDR1 and CDR2: GTSNPN, SVGIG (reference sequence).

The chain couples TRBV19 to TRBJ2-2; 9 bases align to TRBD1. Germline V gives CDR1 LNHDA, CDR2 SQIVND (reference sequence). This CDR3 contains 17 residues. J gave up 4 bases and V 5 bases, and 11 bases lay outside the gene matches. CDR3 amino acids: CASSASPGQGSTGELFF. CDR3 bases: TGTGCCAGTAGTGCATCTCCGGGACAGGGATCCACCGGGGAGCTGTTTTTT.

The chain joins TRBV29-1 to TRBJ1-5, with a possible D match to TRBD1 (5 bases). Germline CDR1 is SQVTM and CDR2 is ANQGSEA. This CDR3 contains 12 residues. The V and J ends lost 7 bases and 6 bases respectively, with 13 bases between them. The CDR3 region is CSAGQESQPQHF. The CDR3 DNA follows: TGCAGCGCAGGACAAGAGAGTCAGCCCCAGCATTTT.

This clone was observed a handful of times. This chain uses TRBV16 with TRBJ1-5; D gene ambiguous. The CDR3 sequence is 15 residues long. V was trimmed by 3 bases and J by 2 bases, leaving 11 bases between them. Germline V lookup: CDR1 KGHSY, CDR2 FQNENV. The CDR3: CASSQRSSGNQPQHF. CDR3 in DNA: TGTGCCAGCAGCCAGCGGTCTTCGGGCAATCAGCCCCAGCATTTT.

The genes are TRBV7-2 and TRBJ2-7; tentative D call: TRBD1 (5 bases). The CDR3 consists of 14 residues. V lost 5 bases and J lost 0, with 11 bases in between. Germline-derived CDR1 and CDR2 are SGHTA and FQGNSA. The CDR3 DNA sequence: TGTGCCAGCAGCCCTGGACATCACTCCTACGAGCAGTACTTC. This gives the protein CASSPGHHSYEQYF.

The genes are TRBV10-1 and TRBJ2-7; D gene unclear. The germline CDR1 and CDR2 sequences are WNHNN and SYGVQD (reference sequence). This CDR3 contains 15 residues. Between the trimmed V and J ends, which lost 7 bases and 4 bases, there was a span of 20 bases. CDR3 loop: CASKRWRDCPYEQYF. DNA of the CDR3: TGCGCCAGCAAGCGTTGGCGAGACTGCCCGTACGAGCAGTACTTC.

The chain recombines TRBV7-9 with TRBJ2-3; TRBD2 matches 14 bases. The germline V gene encodes CDR1 SEHNR and CDR2 FQNEAQ (reference sequence). J lost 5 bases, V lost 4 bases, and 2 bases had no gene match. This CDR3 has 15 amino acids. The CDR3 nucleotides are TGTGCCAGCAGCTCCGGACTAGCGGGGGGAGATACGCAGTATTTT. This translates into CASSSGLAGGDTQYF.

In this sample, this clone turned up once. The gene calls are TRBV28 and TRBJ2-7, with 8 bases matching TRBD1. Germline V lookup: CDR1 MDHEN, CDR2 SYDVKM. CDR3 length: 15 residues. Trimming took 8 bases from V and 0 from J; bases not matched to a gene: 9. CDR3 in amino acids: CASAPRTGSSYEQYF. CDR3 DNA: TGTGCCAGCGCTCCGCGGACAGGGAGCTCCTACGAGCAGTACTTC.

The CDR3 DNA follows: TGTGCCAGCAGTTACGTCAGGGGGGACGAGCAGTACTTC. It translates to CASSYVRGDEQYF. V gene TRBV6-5 combines with J gene TRBJ2-7; TRBD1 might be the D (7 bases). Trimming removed 2 bases from V and 5 bases from J, with 10 bases in between. This CDR3 is built from 13 residues. The germline V gene encodes CDR1 MNHEY and CDR2 SVGAGI.

CDR3 DNA sequence: TGTGCCAGCAGAGCGACGGGTGTCGGCAATGAGCAGTTCTTC. Its translation is CASRATGVGNEQFF. The rearrangement links TRBV6-6 to TRBJ2-1; D not resolved. Germline V gives CDR1 MNHNY, CDR2 SVGAGI (reference sequence). V was trimmed by 6 bases and J by 6 bases, leaving 15 bases between them. The CDR3 length is 14 residues.

This chain uses TRBV5-1 with TRBJ1-1; 9 nucleotides agree with TRBD1. The germline V gene encodes CDR1 SGHRS and CDR2 YFSETQ. V gave up 6 bases and J gave up 0 bases; unmatched junction bases: 3. The CDR3 runs 14 residues. The CDR3 bases are TGCGCCAGCAACACAGGGGGCTTGAACACTGAAGCTTTCTTT. Translated, it gives CASNTGGLNTEAFF. Complete variable domain (other parts from reference TRBV5-1 and TRBJ1-1): KAGVTQTPRYLIKTRGQQVTLSCSPISGHRSVSWYQQTPGQGLQFLFEYFSETQRNKGNFPGRFSGRQFSNSRSEMNVSTLELGDSALYLCASNTGGLNTEAFFGQGTRLTVV.

J is TRBJ2-3 and V is TRBV7-8; D is unresolved. V was shortened by 5 bases and J by 6 bases, with 9 bases between the two germline ends. The CDR3 runs to 12 residues. Germline V gene data show CDR1 as SGHVS and CDR2 as FQNEAQ. CDR3 coding DNA: TGTGCCAGCAGCCGGCTACGGGATACGCAGTATTTT. Translating gives CASSRLRDTQYF.

This chain links TRBV28 with TRBJ1-2; tentative D call: TRBD1 (6 bases). Germline CDR1 MDHEN, CDR2 SYDVKM. Deletions cut 7 bases from V and 3 bases from J, with 12 bases between. CDR3 length equals 13 residues. For the CDR3, the DNA is TGTGCCAGCATACAGGGAGGGGACTATGGCTACACCTTC. It specifies CASIQGGDYGYTF.

This chain connects TRBV5-5 to TRBJ2-2; D is perhaps TRBD1 (5 bases). The CDR3 extends over 15 amino acids. CDR1 is SGHKS, CDR2 YYEKEE, per germline (reference sequence). The V and J ends lost 0 bases and 1 base respectively, with 7 bases between them. Here the CDR3 DNA reads TGTGCCAGCAGCTTGGGGGGCTGGAACACCGGGGAGCTGTTTTTT. Its translation is CASSLGGWNTGELFF.

This chain connects TRBV12-3 or TRBV12-4 to TRBJ2-2, with D hard to call. Trimming took 3 bases from V and 4 from J, leaving 6 bases between them. This CDR3 region has 13 residues. In DNA, the CDR3 is TGTGCCAGCAGTTTCCCTAGCACCGGGGAGCTGTTTTTT. The encoded protein is CASSFPSTGELFF.

On this clone itself: The same CDR3 arises from other DNA sequences in this sample as well. The rearrangement links TRBV6-5 to TRBJ2-7, with TRBD1 identical over 8 bases. This CDR3 comprises 14 residues. The germline CDR1 and CDR2 sequences are MNHEY and SVGAGI. V was pared by 0 bases and J by 6 bases, with 4 bases of the junction left unmatched. The DNA of the CDR3 is TGTGCCAGCAGTTACTCTCAGGGGGCTCTCGAGCAGTACTTC. This translates into CASSYSQGALEQYF.

This chain joins TRBV6-5 and TRBJ2-7; possible D gene TRBD1, 5 bases. V gave up 1 base and J gave up 2 bases, with 9 bases separating them. The CDR3 is 14 amino acids. Germline V gene sequence: CDR1 MNHEY, CDR2 SVGAGI. DNA of the CDR3: TGTGCCAGCAGTTACTTTAGGGGTCCCTACGAGCAGTACTTC. Encoded protein: CASSYFRGPYEQYF.

This clone has a single count. The gene calls are TRBV6-1 and TRBJ2-4; TRBD2 agrees at 9 bases. Germline-derived CDR1 and CDR2 are MNHNS and SASEGT. The J segment lost 4 bases and the V segment lost 2 bases, leaving 12 bases of the junction unmatched. CDR3 length: 18 amino acids. The CDR3 DNA is TGTGCCAGCAGTGAACGTTTAGCGGGGGTTGGGGCTAAAAACATTCAGTACTTC. It translates to CASSERLAGVGAKNIQYF.

This clone has just a few counts. The genes are TRBV27 and TRBJ2-2, with D tentatively TRBD1 (6 bases). Germline values: CDR1 MNHEY, CDR2 SMNVEV (reference sequence). CDR3 length: 15 amino acids. V lost 2 bases and J 2 bases, leaving 9 bases between the germline ends. CDR3 sequence reads: CASSLGTFNTGELFF. For the CDR3, the DNA is TGTGCCAGCAGTTTAGGGACATTTAACACCGGGGAGCTGTTTTTT.

The chain couples TRBV3-1 (or the pseudogene TRBV3-2) to TRBJ2-5; 8 bases align to TRBD2. With V trimmed by 4 bases and J by 3 bases, 7 bases remained unmatched. Germline CDR1 is LGHDT and CDR2 is YNNKEL (reference sequence). The CDR3 length is 15 residues. The CDR3 nucleotides are TGTGCCAGCAGCCGGAACGGGGGGGCAAAAGAGACCCAGTACTTC. Encoded protein: CASSRNGGAKETQYF.